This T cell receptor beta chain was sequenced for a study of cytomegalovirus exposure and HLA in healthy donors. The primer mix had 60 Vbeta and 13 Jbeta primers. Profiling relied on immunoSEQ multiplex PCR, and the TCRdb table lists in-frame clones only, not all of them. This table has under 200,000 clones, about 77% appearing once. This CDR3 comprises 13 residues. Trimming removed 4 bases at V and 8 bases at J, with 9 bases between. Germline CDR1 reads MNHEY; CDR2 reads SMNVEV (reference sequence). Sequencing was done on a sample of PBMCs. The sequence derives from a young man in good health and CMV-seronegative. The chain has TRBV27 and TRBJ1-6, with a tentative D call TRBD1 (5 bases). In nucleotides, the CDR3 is TGTGCCAGCAGTTCGGGGGGGGATTCACCCCTCCACTTT. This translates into CASSSGGDSPLHF.